These 23 T cell receptor beta chains came from one sample sequenced in a study of siplizumab effects on memory and regulatory T cells. Measured with immunoSEQ multiplex PCR; TCRdb has only the in-frame clones, and not every one. The sample carries about 100,000 clones, about 94% recorded once. Sequencing was carried out using non-Treg CD4+ T cells sorted from blood. Every receptor here comes from a human donor in good health.

The chain has TRBV15 and TRBJ2-5, with TRBD1 as a possible D gene (6 bases). The V gene lost 1 base and the J gene lost 1 base, with 10 bases spanning the gap. Germline CDR1 is LNHNV and CDR2 is YYDKDF (reference sequence). This CDR3 spans 15 amino acids. The CDR3 reads CATSRVGAGQETQYF. The CDR3 nucleotides read TGTGCCACCAGCAGAGTGGGGGCAGGCCAAGAGACCCAGTACTTC.

A single count supports this clone. The chain links TRBV6-5 to TRBJ2-5, with no clear D. This CDR3 is built from 11 residues. V dropped 5 bases and J dropped 6 bases, with 7 bases sitting between them. The germline CDR1 and CDR2 sequences are MNHEY and SVGAGI. CDR3 sequence (DNA): TGTGCCAGCAGTACTGGCCAGACCCAGTACTTC. Translated, it gives CASSTGQTQYF.

A remark on this clone: Germline is not matched at one junction end, which may reflect a read error. V and J are TRBV7-7 and TRBJ2-3; TRBD2 aligns across 7 bases. Germline values: CDR1 SSHAT, CDR2 FNYEAQ (reference sequence). This CDR3 has 15 amino acids. CDR3 sequence (DNA): TGTGCTAGCAGCCGTAGAGCGGGACCCACAGATACGCAGTATTTT. It encodes CASSRRAGPTDTQYF.

The rearrangement joins TRBV6-5 to TRBJ1-2, with 9 positions matching TRBD1. The CDR3 has 14 residues. Germline V gene data show CDR1 as MNHEY and CDR2 as SVGAGI. J lost 5 bases, V lost 4 bases, and 5 bases had no gene match. The CDR3 protein is CASSSTGGGYGYTF. CDR3 nucleotides: TGTGCCAGCAGTTCGACAGGGGGGGGATATGGCTACACCTTC.

The chain employs TRBV14 and TRBJ2-1; D may be TRBD2 (6 bases). The CDR3 length is 16 residues. V was clipped by 5 bases and J by 3 bases, with 17 bases between them. The germline V gene has CDR1 SGHDN and CDR2 FVKESK. CDR3 residues: CASSTSGRAHYNEQFF. CDR3 DNA sequence: TGTGCCAGCAGCACATCCGGGAGAGCTCACTACAATGAGCAGTTCTTC.

The chain couples TRBV27 to TRBJ2-7; 9 bases match TRBD1. The CDR3 is 16 amino acids. J gave up 1 base and V 5 bases, and 9 bases lay outside the gene matches. The germline V gene encodes CDR1 MNHEY and CDR2 SMNVEV (reference sequence). The CDR3 reads CASSPTGTGKSYEQYF. The CDR3 DNA follows: TGTGCCAGCAGTCCGACCGGGACAGGGAAATCCTACGAGCAGTACTTC.

This chain uses TRBV11-2 with TRBJ2-1; 11 bases are a match to TRBD2. CDR1 SGHAT and CDR2 FQNNGV come from the germline V gene. With V trimmed by 6 bases and J by 8 bases, 9 bases remained unmatched. This CDR3 contains 15 residues. CDR3 nucleotides: TGTGCCAGCAGGGAAACTAGCGGGAGTCGTGATGAGCAGTTCTTC. Its protein product is CASRETSGSRDEQFF.

This clone was observed a few times. The chain uses TRBV19 and TRBJ2-7, with 7 bases aligning to TRBD1. The CDR3 extends over 14 amino acids. Germline V gene lookup returns CDR1 LNHDA and CDR2 SQIVND (reference sequence). V lost 4 bases to trimming and J lost 3 bases; unmatched junction nucleotides: 6. CDR3: CASSTRDRVYEQYF. The CDR3 DNA is TGTGCCAGTAGTACCCGGGACAGAGTCTACGAGCAGTACTTC.

The rearrangement joins TRBV5-1 to TRBJ2-1, with D possibly TRBD1 on 5 matching bases. Deletions cut 1 base from V and 5 bases from J, with 19 bases between. The CDR3 runs 17 residues. In germline, CDR1 is SGHRS, CDR2 YFSETQ. The CDR3 here is CASSLRGAYNEDNEQFF. CDR3 coding DNA: TGCGCCAGCAGCTTGCGTGGGGCTTACAATGAGGACAATGAGCAGTTCTTC.

The chain's CDR3 is CASSSSVDGELFF. CDR3 bases: TGCGCCAGCAGCTCCAGCGTGGACGGGGAGCTGTTTTTT. The chain couples TRBV5-1 to TRBJ2-2, with unresolved D. Germline V lookup: CDR1 SGHRS, CDR2 YFSETQ. V was cut by 3 bases and J by 7 bases, with 10 bases left in between. The CDR3 is 13 amino acids. The entire variable domain, with the rest obtained from reference TRBV5-1 and TRBJ2-2, is as follows: KAGVTQTPRYLIKTRGQQVTLSCSPISGHRSVSWYQQTPGQGLQFLFEYFSETQRNKGNFPGRFSGRQFSNSRSEMNVSTLELGDSALYLCASSSSVDGELFFGEGSRLTVL.

The chain employs TRBV25-1 and TRBJ2-5; the match to TRBD2 covers 7 bases. V gave up 1 base and J gave up 5 bases; unmatched junction bases: 7. The V gene's germline CDR1 is MGHDK and CDR2 SYGVNS. CDR3 size: 15 residues. The DNA of the CDR3 is TGTGCCAGCAGTGAATTTGGGGGAGCGGGGGAGACCCAGTACTTC. Translating gives CASSEFGGAGETQYF.

The chain recombines TRBV5-5 with TRBJ2-7, with 8 bases lining up with TRBD1. CDR3 size: 14 residues. From germline, CDR1 is SGHKS and CDR2 YYEKEE (reference sequence). V dropped 4 bases and J dropped 7; count of bases not matched to a gene: 10. CDR3 coding DNA: TGTGCCAGCAGCCTGGGACAGGCGGTGGGGGAGCAGTACTTC. This encodes CASSLGQAVGEQYF.

The genes are TRBV5-1 and TRBJ2-6; 10 bases agree with TRBD1. With 1 base clipped from V and 4 bases from J, the junction kept 8 bases outside the gene matches. Germline CDR1 SGHRS, CDR2 YFSETQ. The length of the CDR3 is 18 residues. CDR3: CASSLNPGQGSGANVLTF. Here the CDR3 DNA reads TGCGCCAGCAGCTTGAACCCGGGACAGGGGTCCGGGGCCAACGTCCTGACTTTC.

The CDR3 coding sequence is TGTGCCAGTAGTGGCGCGGGAAACTATGGCTACACCTTC. It is translated as CASSGAGNYGYTF. This chain links TRBV19 with TRBJ1-2; D is undetermined. The CDR3 is 13 amino acids. Trimming left V 5 bases short and J 2 bases short, with 9 bases between. From germline, CDR1 is LNHDA and CDR2 SQIVND (reference sequence).

J is TRBJ2-3 and V is TRBV11-3, with 10 nucleotides matching TRBD2. Germline V CDR1 and CDR2: SGHNT, YENEEA. This CDR3 has 17 residues. V lost 5 bases and J lost 2; bases outside the gene matches: 10. The CDR3 here is CASSQSSGRGITDTQYF. The DNA of the CDR3 is TGTGCCAGCAGCCAATCTAGCGGGAGAGGGATCACAGATACGCAGTATTTT.

The chain joins TRBV19 to TRBJ2-1; the match to TRBD2 covers 8 bases. CDR1 and CDR2 (germline): LNHDA, SQIVND (reference sequence). Unmatched junction bases numbered 5, after V lost 2 bases and J lost 5 bases. The CDR3 runs 15 residues. CDR3 sequence (DNA): TGTGCCAGTAGTATATCAACTAGCGGCAACAATGAGCAGTTCTTC. Translation: CASSISTSGNNEQFF.

The rearrangement uses TRBV6-5 and TRBJ2-7, with TRBD1 matching over 8 bases. Trimming at V came to 0 bases and at J to 4 bases, leaving 2 bases not matched to a gene. The CDR3 runs 14 residues. Germline CDR1 and CDR2: MNHEY and SVGAGI. CDR3 bases: TGTGCCAGCAGTTACTCCGACAGGGGTTACGAGCAGTACTTC. It codes for CASSYSDRGYEQYF.

The chain combines TRBV5-1 with TRBJ1-2, with D perhaps matching TRBD1 (6 bases). Trimming left V 0 bases short and J 6 bases short, with 15 bases between. The CDR3 consists of 15 residues. Germline loops: CDR1 SGHRS, CDR2 YFSETQ. The CDR3 loop reads CASSLGAGAENGYTF. The CDR3 nucleotides are TGCGCCAGCAGCTTGGGGGCAGGGGCTGAGAATGGCTACACCTTC.

The rearrangement joins TRBV4-1 to TRBJ2-7; tentatively, D is TRBD1 or TRBD2 (5 bases each). Trimming left V 3 bases short and J 1 base short, with 22 bases between. Germline lookup yields CDR1 MGHRA and CDR2 YSYEKL. The CDR3 consists of 18 residues. For the CDR3, the DNA is TGCGCCAGCAGCCACAGCACCCGGGACGGACGGAAGTCCTACGAGCAGTACTTC. Translation gives CASSHSTRDGRKSYEQYF.

The V gene is TRBV7-6, the J gene TRBJ2-2; 10 nucleotides match TRBD2. V lost 6 bases to trimming and J lost 5 bases; unmatched junction nucleotides: 6. CDR1 is SGHVS and CDR2 is FNYEAQ in the germline V gene. The CDR3 consists of 15 residues. The CDR3 DNA reads TGTGCCAGCAGACCTAGCGGGAGAGGAACCGGGGAGCTGTTTTTT. It encodes CASRPSGRGTGELFF. Complete variable domain (other parts from reference TRBV7-6 and TRBJ2-2): GAGVSQSPRYKVTKRGQDVALRCDPISGHVSLYWYRQALGQGPEFLTYFNYEAQQDKSGLPNDRFSAERPEGSISTLTIQRTEQRDSAMYRCASRPSGRGTGELFFGEGSRLTVL.

The chain has TRBV29-1 and TRBJ1-4; 10 bases agree with TRBD1. Germline loops: CDR1 SQVTM, CDR2 ANQGSEA. V gave up 5 bases and J gave up 7 bases; unmatched junction bases: 10. The CDR3 is 15 amino acids. This chain's CDR3 is CSVRGTGVEGEKLFF. CDR3 bases: TGCAGCGTTCGCGGGACAGGGGTTGAGGGTGAAAAACTGTTTTTT.

The chain joins TRBV11-2 to TRBJ2-7; 9 positions agree with TRBD1. Germline CDR1 is SGHAT and CDR2 is FQNNGV. Trimming cost V 7 bases and J 2 bases; bases outside gene matches: 6. The CDR3 loop spans 14 amino acids. DNA for the CDR3: TGTGCCAGCACCAAAACAGGGGGCCCCTACGAGCAGTACTTC. Translating gives CASTKTGGPYEQYF.

The chain joins TRBV18 to TRBJ1-5, with 8 bases matching TRBD1. The V and J ends lost 8 bases and 14 bases, in that order; junction bases with no gene match: 5. CDR3 size: 10 residues. The V gene's germline CDR1 is KGHSH and CDR2 LQKENI. CDR3 sequence (DNA): TGTGCCAGCCTCGGACAGGGTGAGCATTTT. Translation gives CASLGQGEHF.